Below are 21 T cell receptor beta chains sequenced from a single sample in a study of blood T cell repertoires in COVID-19. Repertoires were generated with immunoSEQ multiplex PCR, while TCRdb's copy carries only in-frame clones and drops some. The table records over 300,000 clones, around 91% of them present only once. The sample taken for sequencing was PBMCs or T cells enriched from blood (not recorded which). These TCRs come from a middle-aged woman who had recovered from COVID-19.

J is TRBJ2-3 and V is TRBV5-1; the D gene is possibly TRBD1 (5 bases). Germline V gene sequence: CDR1 SGHRS, CDR2 YFSETQ. The CDR3 contains 15 residues. The germline V and J ends were trimmed by 4 bases and 2 bases, with 14 bases remaining between them. In DNA, the CDR3 is TGCGCCAGCAGCCCAGGGATTGGGGACACAGATACGCAGTATTTT. As protein: CASSPGIGDTDTQYF.

V and J are TRBV3-1 (or the pseudogene TRBV3-2) and TRBJ2-7; 12 nucleotides agree with TRBD2. After removal of 4 bases from V and 4 bases from J, the junction contained 8 bases not matched to a gene. This CDR3 has 16 amino acids. Germline-derived CDR1 and CDR2 are LGHDT and YNNKEL (reference sequence). CDR3 nucleotides: TGTGCCAGCAGCCGAGGCCCTAGCGGGGGGGCGTACGAGCAGTACTTC. Translated, it gives CASSRGPSGGAYEQYF.

The chain combines TRBV7-3 with TRBJ2-1; TRBD2 might be the D (5 bases). This CDR3 has 16 amino acids. Trimming took off 0 bases at V and 2 bases at J, with 11 bases between the two ends. CDR1 and CDR2 from the germline V gene are SGHTA and FQGTGA. The CDR3: CASSLTTGTPYNEQFF. CDR3 in DNA: TGTGCCAGCAGCTTAACTACGGGAACACCCTACAATGAGCAGTTCTTC. The whole variable domain, remainder taken from reference TRBV7-3 and TRBJ2-1, is GAGVSQTPSNKVTEKGKYVELRCDPISGHTALYWYRQSLGQGPEFLIYFQGTGAADDSGLPNDRFFAVRPEGSVSTLKIQRTERGDSAVYLCASSLTTGTPYNEQFFGPGTRLTVL.

The chain combines TRBV10-3 with TRBJ2-7; D call uncertain. The germline V gene encodes CDR1 ENHRY and CDR2 SYGVKD. The CDR3 is made up of 11 amino acids. V was cut by 3 bases and J by 3 bases, with 3 bases left in between. CDR3: CAISDHYEQYF. The CDR3 DNA is TGTGCCATCAGTGATCACTACGAGCAGTACTTC.

The chain uses TRBV28 and TRBJ1-5; unclear D gene. V dropped 5 bases and J dropped 2 bases, with 16 bases sitting between them. Germline CDR1 MDHEN, CDR2 SYDVKM. This CDR3 region has 16 residues. Here the CDR3 reads CASSPLVGSGNQPQHF. The CDR3 nucleotides read TGTGCCAGCAGTCCTTTGGTTGGTAGTGGCAATCAGCCCCAGCATTTT.

The rearrangement links TRBV6-5 to TRBJ2-7; 7 nucleotides align to TRBD1. Trimming took 7 bases from V and 2 from J; bases not matched to a gene: 8. The CDR3 spans 14 residues. Germline CDR1 MNHEY, CDR2 SVGAGI. CDR3 region: CASTSQGVAYEQYF. In nucleotides, the CDR3 is TGTGCCAGCACCAGCCAGGGGGTAGCCTACGAGCAGTACTTC.

The V call is TRBV4-1, the J call TRBJ2-5, with 9 nucleotides matching TRBD2. V gave up 0 bases and J gave up 3 bases; unmatched junction bases: 8. The V gene's germline CDR1 is MGHRA and CDR2 YSYEKL. There are 17 residues in the CDR3. This CDR3 is CASSQDMVAGVEETQYF. The CDR3 nucleotides read TGCGCCAGCAGCCAAGATATGGTAGCGGGAGTTGAAGAGACCCAGTACTTC.

The DNA for the CDR3 is TGTGCCAGCACCCTAAAAGGACAGGGGGGGGCCTACGAGCAGTACTTC. This codes for CASTLKGQGGAYEQYF. The chain employs TRBV27 and TRBJ2-7; 10 bases line up with TRBD1. Trimming cost V 7 bases and J 2 bases; bases outside gene matches: 11. From germline, CDR1 is MNHEY and CDR2 SMNVEV (reference sequence). The CDR3 length is 16 residues.

The chain joins TRBV9 to TRBJ2-7; 7 positions agree with TRBD2. The CDR3 sequence is 13 residues long. Trimming at V came to 4 bases and at J to 6 bases, leaving 7 bases not matched to a gene. Per germline, CDR1 SGDLS and CDR2 YYNGEE. The CDR3 region has the DNA TGTGCCAGCAGCCCTTGGAGGGAGGGCGAGCAGTACTTC. Translating it yields CASSPWREGEQYF.

The V call is TRBV5-6, the J call TRBJ1-2; TRBD1 agrees at 8 bases. Germline assignment: CDR1 SGHDT and CDR2 YYEEEE. Germline trimming cut 1 base from V and 1 base from J; bases unmatched to any gene: 6. The CDR3 is made up of 16 amino acids. The CDR3 spells CASSLRQGSFNYGYTF. The CDR3 DNA follows: TGTGCCAGCAGCTTGCGACAGGGGTCTTTTAACTATGGCTACACCTTC. Based on the CDR3 plus reference TRBV5-6 and TRBJ1-2, the full variable domain is DAGVTQSPTHLIKTRGQQVTLRCSPKSGHDTVSWYQQALGQGPQFIFQYYEEEERQRGNFPDRFSGHQFPNYSSELNVNALLLGDSALYLCASSLRQGSFNYGYTFGSGTRLTVV.

The chain is built from TRBV11-3 and TRBJ2-1, with D possibly being TRBD2 (6 bases). The germline gives CDR1 SGHNT, CDR2 YENEEA. Trimming cost V 5 bases and J 6 bases, with 14 bases left between them. The CDR3 has 14 amino acids. The CDR3 DNA sequence: TGTGCCAGCAGCCCGGGAGTAGTCGGCAATGAGCAGTTCTTC. As protein: CASSPGVVGNEQFF.

J is TRBJ2-7 and V is TRBV7-2; D is possibly TRBD2 (7 bases). The CDR3 totals 14 residues. In germline, CDR1 is SGHTA, CDR2 FQGNSA. Deletions cut 2 bases from V and 1 base from J, with 9 bases between. The CDR3 DNA is TGTGCCAGCAGCTTAAGGGGGGGTTCCTACGAGCAGTACTTC. Protein: CASSLRGGSYEQYF.

The table lists this clone with a few counts. This chain uses TRBV28 with TRBJ1-6; tentatively, D is TRBD1 (5 bases). Germline V gene lookup returns CDR1 MDHEN and CDR2 SYDVKM. Trimming stripped 6 bases from V and 6 bases from J, with 15 bases between. The CDR3 contains 15 residues. The CDR3 DNA reads as TGTGCCAGCAGGTTCTATGGGGGGAGTAATTCACCCCTCCACTTT. Residues: CASRFYGGSNSPLHF.

The chain is built from TRBV13 and TRBJ2-2, with no clear D. Germline V CDR1 and CDR2: PRHDT, FYEKMQ (reference sequence). The V gene lost 5 bases and the J gene lost 1 base, with 8 bases spanning the gap. The CDR3 runs to 14 residues. As DNA, the CDR3 is TGTGCCAGCAGCCCTACCCGGAACACCGGGGAGCTGTTTTTT. It specifies CASSPTRNTGELFF.

V and J are TRBV10-2 and TRBJ2-2; 10 nucleotides line up with TRBD1. The CDR3 is 14 residues long. The germline V gene has CDR1 WSHSY and CDR2 SAAADI. The trim removed 4 bases at V and 5 bases at J, leaving 1 base unmatched. The CDR3 region has the DNA TGCGCCAGCAGTGGACAGGGGGCGACCGGGGAGCTGTTTTTT. Amino acids: CASSGQGATGELFF.

The chain employs TRBV7-2 and TRBJ2-1; D might be TRBD1 (5 bases). Germline V gives CDR1 SGHTA, CDR2 FQGNSA. With 1 base removed from V and 2 bases from J, the gap between germline ends came to 6 bases. The CDR3 is 14 residues long. The CDR3 DNA reads as TGTGCCAGCAGCTTAGTGGGGCCCTACAATGAGCAGTTCTTC. Its translation: CASSLVGPYNEQFF. The full variable domain, in which reference TRBV7-2 and TRBJ2-1 provide the parts outside the CDR3, is GAGVSQSPSNKVTEKGKDVELRCDPISGHTALYWYRQSLGQGLEFLIYFQGNSAPDKSGLPSDRFSAERTGGSVSTLTIQRTQQEDSAVYLCASSLVGPYNEQFFGPGTRLTVL.

This chain links TRBV19 with TRBJ2-7; 10 bases line up with TRBD2. V trimming: 1 base; J trimming: 6 bases; junction bases outside the gene matches: 9. Germline V CDR1 and CDR2: LNHDA, SQIVND (reference sequence). This CDR3 comprises 16 residues. The CDR3 sequence: CASSIGVLAGELEQYF. The CDR3 nucleotides are TGTGCCAGTAGTATAGGGGTGCTAGCGGGAGAACTCGAGCAGTACTTC. Looking up the rest from reference TRBV19 and TRBJ2-7 gives the full variable domain: DGGITQSPKYLFRKEGQNVTLSCEQNLNHDAMYWYRQDPGQGLRLIYYSQIVNDFQKGDIAEGYSVSREKKESFPLTVTSAQKNPTAFYLCASSIGVLAGELEQYFGPGTRLTVT.

This sequence joins TRBV15 and TRBJ2-7, with TRBD1 matching over 12 bases. Germline CDR1 LNHNV, CDR2 YYDKDF (reference sequence). CDR3 length: 15 residues. J gave up 6 bases and V 0 bases, and 3 bases lay outside the gene matches. The CDR3 sequence: CATSRDRDRGREQYF. CDR3 sequence (DNA): TGTGCCACCAGCAGAGACCGGGACAGGGGGCGCGAGCAGTACTTC.

As for this clone: This specimen includes other DNA sequences encoding the same CDR3. The chain couples TRBV18 to TRBJ1-2; TRBD1 is a possible D gene (5 bases). This CDR3 has 13 amino acids. V lost 3 bases to trimming and J lost 1 base, with 6 bases between them. Germline lookup yields CDR1 KGHSH and CDR2 LQKENI. The CDR3 nucleotides read TGTGCCAGCTCACCCGACAGTAACTATGGCTACACCTTC. This codes for CASSPDSNYGYTF.

This rearrangement joins TRBV4-1 to TRBJ2-5; 7 nucleotides align to TRBD2. CDR3 length: 17 residues. Trimming removed 3 bases from V and 4 bases from J; junction bases left unmatched: 14. CDR1 is MGHRA and CDR2 is YSYEKL in the germline V gene. The CDR3 DNA reads as TGCGCCAGCAGCCAGGGGAGGGCGGTGGGGCTTGGAGAGACCCAGTACTTC. Its translation is CASSQGRAVGLGETQYF.

The chain combines TRBV27 with TRBJ1-2, with 9 bases that match TRBD1. The length of the CDR3 is 17 residues. Germline V gene lookup returns CDR1 MNHEY and CDR2 SMNVEV (reference sequence). After removal of 6 bases from V and 5 bases from J, the junction contained 16 bases not matched to a gene. The CDR3 sequence is CASRYGQGRPFRYGYTF. In DNA form, the CDR3 reads TGTGCCAGCAGATATGGACAGGGGAGGCCCTTCAGGTATGGCTACACCTTC.